A single sample gave rise to the 29 T cell receptor beta chains below, sequenced in a study of T cell responses to AZD1222 COVID-19 vaccine listed by TCRdb under 2021. Reading the label with the study, this specimen's time point is: baseline before first vaccination. In light of the paper, this sample's treatment or condition label describes: meningococcal conjugate vaccine given as trial control. Receptors were amplified or captured by the immunoSEQ multiplex PCR assay. TCRdb mirrors the immuneACCESS table, restricted to in-frame sequences. Some clones are absent from its copies; in checked studies, under half trace to an unresolved V gene, and the reason for the others is unknown. This sample holds approximately 100,000 clones; 89% were observed only once. About 2.6% of the sample is held by the ten biggest clonotypes. Specimen: peripheral blood, collected on day 0 of MenACWY control vaccination. These receptors were obtained from an adult in good health.

This rearrangement joins TRBV28 to TRBJ1-2, with 7 bases fitting TRBD1. V dropped 4 bases and J dropped 1; count of bases not matched to a gene: 3. CDR1 is MDHEN, CDR2 SYDVKM, per germline. This CDR3 has 14 residues. The DNA of the CDR3 is TGTGCCAGCAGTTCGGGACAGAATAACTATGGCTACACCTTC. Encoded protein: CASSSGQNNYGYTF.

The chain employs TRBV6-5 and TRBJ1-2, with 8 bases fitting TRBD1. The CDR3 contains 16 residues. With V trimmed by 3 bases and J by 0 bases, 6 bases remained unmatched. Per germline, CDR1 MNHEY and CDR2 SVGAGI. The CDR3 sequence is CASSYGTGPSNYGYTF. The CDR3 nucleotides read TGTGCCAGCAGTTATGGGACAGGTCCTTCTAACTATGGCTACACCTTC.

The V and J genes are TRBV11-1 and TRBJ2-1, with D possibly matching TRBD2 (5 bases). V lost 2 bases to trimming and J lost 6 bases, with 8 bases between them. The V gene's germline CDR1 is SGHAT and CDR2 FQDESV (reference sequence). CDR3 size: 13 residues. The CDR3 DNA reads TGTGCCAGCAGCTTAAGAGGGAGCAATGAGCAGTTCTTC. It encodes CASSLRGSNEQFF.

The genes are TRBV5-6 and TRBJ2-7; no clear D. Germline values: CDR1 SGHDT, CDR2 YYEEEE. CDR3 length equals 17 residues. V was trimmed by 3 bases and J by 0 bases, leaving 19 bases between them. Here the CDR3 reads CASSYVPQTITSYEQYF. The CDR3 DNA reads TGTGCCAGCAGCTATGTGCCGCAGACAATTACCTCCTACGAGCAGTACTTC.

The chain links TRBV2 to TRBJ1-1; 9 bases align to TRBD1. The CDR3 is 15 residues long. Germline loops: CDR1 SNHLY, CDR2 FYNNEI. The V and J ends lost 5 bases and 0 bases, in that order; junction bases with no gene match: 4. The CDR3 region is CASSSGTGMNTEAFF. The DNA for the CDR3 is TGTGCCAGCAGTTCGGGGACAGGGATGAACACTGAAGCTTTCTTT.

The rearrangement links TRBV14 to TRBJ1-1; D gene unclear. Trimming took 1 base from V and 1 from J, leaving 4 bases between them. This CDR3 contains 13 residues. Germline V gene sequence: CDR1 SGHDN, CDR2 FVKESK. CDR3 loop: CASSQARNTEAFF. The CDR3 DNA reads as TGTGCCAGCAGCCAAGCGAGGAACACTGAAGCTTTCTTT.

The chain recombines TRBV5-6 with TRBJ2-7; D unresolved. Germline CDR1 and CDR2: SGHDT and YYEEEE. This CDR3 has 14 residues. V lost 2 bases and J lost 2, with 11 bases in between. The CDR3 nucleotides are TGTGCCAGCAGCTTTGTGTCAGCACCCTACGAGCAGTACTTC. It specifies CASSFVSAPYEQYF.

This clone was seen a single time. V is TRBV3-1 (or the pseudogene TRBV3-2) and J is TRBJ1-6; D is unclear. CDR3 length equals 14 residues. Germline V gene lookup returns CDR1 LGHDT and CDR2 YNNKEL (reference sequence). With 1 base removed from V and 6 bases from J, the gap between germline ends came to 7 bases. CDR3 region: CASSQGQINSPLHF. The CDR3 bases are TGTGCCAGCAGCCAAGGGCAGATTAATTCACCCCTCCACTTT.

The CDR3 DNA sequence: TGCGCCAGCAGCCAACAAGACAGGGGAAACACTGAAGCTTTCTTT. This sequence encodes CASSQQDRGNTEAFF. The rearrangement links TRBV4-3 to TRBJ1-1; 8 bases map to TRBD1. The J segment lost 2 bases and the V segment lost 2 bases, leaving 4 bases of the junction unmatched. The CDR3 extends over 15 amino acids. CDR1 LGHNA and CDR2 YSLEER come from the germline V gene.

This clone was observed a single time. The chain uses TRBV21-1 and TRBJ1-3. TRBV21-1 is described as a pseudogene. The CDR3 covers 15 residues. This CDR3 is CASSKTQRRGNTIYF. As DNA, the CDR3 is TGTGCCAGCAGCAAGACACAGCGGCGAGGAAACACCATATATTTT.

This rearrangement joins TRBV3-1 (or the pseudogene TRBV3-2) to TRBJ1-1; 7 bases fit TRBD1. The J segment lost 4 bases and the V segment lost 3 bases, leaving 5 bases of the junction unmatched. The length of the CDR3 is 14 residues. Germline V CDR1 and CDR2: LGHDT, YNNKEL (reference sequence). For the CDR3, the DNA is TGTGCCAGCAGCCAGACAGGGTTGAGCACTGAAGCTTTCTTT. Protein product: CASSQTGLSTEAFF.

This clone was recorded once. The chain combines TRBV19 with TRBJ1-5; 11 bases align to TRBD1. This CDR3 is 16 amino acids long. Germline V gene sequence: CDR1 LNHDA, CDR2 SQIVND (reference sequence). Trimming removed 6 bases from V and 1 base from J; junction bases left unmatched: 5. CDR3 in DNA: TGTGCCAGTAGCCGGGACAGGGGGTCGAGCAATCAGCCCCAGCATTTT. As protein: CASSRDRGSSNQPQHF.

This chain connects TRBV6-5 to TRBJ2-7; D is perhaps TRBD1 or TRBD2 (5 bases each). CDR1 and CDR2 (germline): MNHEY, SVGAGI. The CDR3 loop spans 12 amino acids. Between the trimmed V and J ends, which lost 2 bases and 5 bases, there was a span of 7 bases. The CDR3 loop reads CASSYRGDEQYF. In nucleotides, the CDR3 is TGTGCCAGCAGTTACAGGGGAGACGAGCAGTACTTC.

V gene TRBV3-1 (or the pseudogene TRBV3-2) combines with J gene TRBJ2-5; 7 nucleotides align to TRBD1. CDR1 is LGHDT, CDR2 YNNKEL, per germline (reference sequence). CDR3 length equals 15 residues. V shed 3 bases, J shed 5 bases, and the junction held 9 bases outside the gene matches. CDR3 in DNA: TGTGCCAGCAGCCAGGATGACAGGGCTGGGGAGACCCAGTACTTC. Translation gives CASSQDDRAGETQYF.

This chain joins TRBV28 and TRBJ1-2; 7 nucleotides align to TRBD1. Germline CDR1 is MDHEN and CDR2 is SYDVKM. After removal of 2 bases from V and 0 bases from J, the junction contained 9 bases not matched to a gene. The CDR3 runs 17 residues. The DNA for the CDR3 is TGTGCCAGCAGTTTAGTGGGACAGAAATTAGCTAACTATGGCTACACCTTC. Translating gives CASSLVGQKLANYGYTF.

The chain uses TRBV7-9 and TRBJ1-2, with D tentatively TRBD1 (5 bases). CDR1 is SEHNR and CDR2 is FQNEAQ in the germline V gene (reference sequence). The CDR3 loop spans 13 amino acids. V lost 7 bases, J lost 8 bases, and 17 bases lay in between. The DNA of the CDR3 is TGTGCCAGCAACGCCTTAGGGGCAGGAGGCTACACCTTC. Its protein is CASNALGAGGYTF.

This chain uses TRBV20-1 with TRBJ2-1; no clear D. CDR1 and CDR2 (germline): DFQATT, SNEGSKA (reference sequence). V was clipped by 3 bases and J by 7 bases, with 10 bases between them. The CDR3 runs to 12 residues. CDR3 amino acids: CSASYGLNEQFF. The DNA for the CDR3 is TGCAGTGCTAGTTATGGGTTAAATGAGCAGTTCTTC.

This clone is a singleton in its sample. The CDR3: CASSHPRGPQHF. The CDR3 DNA sequence: TGTGCCAGTAGTCACCCTCGGGGGCCCCAGCATTTT. The chain recombines TRBV19 with TRBJ1-5; no clear D. The CDR3 extends over 12 amino acids. Germline loops: CDR1 LNHDA, CDR2 SQIVND (reference sequence). V dropped 5 bases and J dropped 9 bases, with 11 bases sitting between them.

V gene TRBV7-2 combines with J gene TRBJ1-4; a possible D gene is TRBD1 (5 bases). Trimming took 1 base from V and 4 from J, leaving 16 bases between them. Germline V gives CDR1 SGHTA, CDR2 FQGNSA. The CDR3 is made up of 17 amino acids. The CDR3 bases are TGTGCCAGCAGCTTAGGGTTGGGGGTTGGCTATAATGAAAAACTGTTTTTT. Translated, it gives CASSLGLGVGYNEKLFF.

This chain connects TRBV15 to TRBJ2-1, with 8 nucleotides matching TRBD1. Germline trimming cut 8 bases from V and 7 bases from J; bases unmatched to any gene: 13. The CDR3 runs 15 residues. Per germline, CDR1 LNHNV and CDR2 YYDKDF (reference sequence). The DNA of the CDR3 is TGTGCCACCTCTGTGGCCCAGGGGGCTTTAAATGAGCAGTTCTTC. This encodes CATSVAQGALNEQFF.

The chain is built from TRBV9 and TRBJ1-1, with D possibly TRBD1 on 6 matching bases. With 4 bases removed from V and 7 bases from J, the gap between germline ends came to 17 bases. This CDR3 comprises 14 residues. The germline CDR1 and CDR2 sequences are SGDLS and YYNGEE. CDR3 DNA: TGTGCCAGCAGCACTTACCCGGGGGCTCTTGAAGCTTTCTTT. Protein product: CASSTYPGALEAFF.

The chain combines TRBV4-3 with TRBJ2-3; possible D gene TRBD1, 5 bases. The length of the CDR3 is 14 residues. Trimming pared 4 bases from V and 6 bases from J, leaving 14 bases between. The V gene's germline CDR1 is LGHNA and CDR2 YSLEER. As DNA, the CDR3 is TGCGCCAGCAGCCGGAATTTAAAGGGGGATACGCAGTATTTT. Protein sequence: CASSRNLKGDTQYF.

J is TRBJ2-3 and V is TRBV7-9; perhaps TRBD1 as D (6 bases). Germline CDR1 and CDR2: SEHNR and FQNEAQ (reference sequence). The CDR3 is 17 residues long. V gave up 3 bases and J gave up 1 base, with 17 bases separating them. The CDR3 region has the DNA TGTGCCAGCAGCTTGGGTTATGACAGGAACGGCACAGATACGCAGTATTTT. Encoded protein: CASSLGYDRNGTDTQYF.

The chain recombines TRBV30 with TRBJ2-2, with D possibly matching TRBD1 (6 bases). Germline V gene lookup returns CDR1 GTSNPN and CDR2 SVGIG (reference sequence). Deletions cut 3 bases from V and 0 bases from J, with 8 bases between. The CDR3 runs to 14 residues. The CDR3 spells CAWSRDTNTGELFF. The CDR3 DNA is TGTGCCTGGAGCCGGGACACGAACACCGGGGAGCTGTTTTTT. Based on the CDR3 plus reference TRBV30 and TRBJ2-2, the full variable domain is SQTIHQWPATLVQPVGSPLSLECTVEGTSNPNLYWYRQAAGRGLQLLFYSVGIGQISSEVPQNLSASRPQDRQFILSSKKLLLSDSGFYLCAWSRDTNTGELFFGEGSRLTVL.

This chain joins TRBV29-1 and TRBJ2-3; D is uncertain. The CDR3 loop spans 11 amino acids. CDR1 SQVTM and CDR2 ANQGSEA come from the germline V gene. V was cut by 4 bases and J by 4 bases, with 6 bases left in between. This chain's CDR3 is CSVGGPDTQYF. The CDR3 nucleotides read TGCAGCGTTGGAGGCCCAGATACGCAGTATTTT.

This chain links TRBV7-2 with TRBJ2-5, with 7 bases aligning to TRBD2. Germline assignment: CDR1 SGHTA and CDR2 FQGNSA. CDR3 length: 14 amino acids. The junction had 10 bases not matched to a gene; V was cut back by 4 bases and J by 8 bases. This CDR3 reads CASSSTSAVGTQYF. CDR3 sequence (DNA): TGTGCCAGCAGCTCAACTAGCGCGGTAGGAACCCAGTACTTC.

This clone turned up a few times. The chain recombines TRBV7-9 with TRBJ1-4, with TRBD1 as a possible D gene (6 bases). V dropped 3 bases and J dropped 6 bases, with 20 bases sitting between them. The CDR3 extends over 17 amino acids. From germline, CDR1 is SEHNR and CDR2 FQNEAQ (reference sequence). Written as DNA, the CDR3 is TGTGCCAGCAGCTTTCAGGGACACGTGAAGATGCATGAAAAACTGTTTTTT. Translation: CASSFQGHVKMHEKLFF. Looking up the rest from reference TRBV7-9 and TRBJ1-4 gives the full variable domain: DTGVSQNPRHKITKRGQNVTFRCDPISEHNRLYWYRQTLGQGPEFLTYFQNEAQLEKSRLLSDRFSAERPKGSFSTLEIQRTEQGDSAMYLCASSFQGHVKMHEKLFFGSGTQLSVL.

The genes are TRBV2 and TRBJ2-1; no definite D call. The CDR3 length is 11 residues. Germline CDR1 and CDR2: SNHLY and FYNNEI. V lost 7 bases to trimming and J lost 10 bases, with 11 bases between them. The CDR3 bases are TGTGCCAGCATTTACGGGCGCGAGCAGTTCTTC. Amino acids: CASIYGREQFF.

The chain links TRBV11-2 to TRBJ2-2; no clear D gene. V lost 5 bases and J 2 bases, leaving 12 bases between the germline ends. Per germline, CDR1 SGHAT and CDR2 FQNNGV. This CDR3 has 15 residues. The CDR3 sequence is CASSPHTHNTGELFF. The CDR3 bases are TGTGCCAGCAGCCCGCATACACACAACACCGGGGAGCTGTTTTTT.